One and the same sample provided the 7 T cell receptor beta chains below, sequenced in a study of cytomegalovirus exposure and HLA in healthy donors. PCR primers comprised 60 Vbeta and 13 Jbeta primers. Clones were sequenced by immunoSEQ multiplex PCR, and TCRdb holds only the in-frame ones, with some missing. Recorded for this sample: tens of thousands of clones. The sequenced sample was PBMCs. Source of these receptors: a man in his fifties or sixties in good health and CMV-seropositive.

The V and J genes are TRBV6-6 and TRBJ2-7; 8 bases line up with TRBD2. V shed 7 bases, J shed 2 bases, and the junction held 7 bases outside the gene matches. Germline values: CDR1 MNHNY, CDR2 SVGAGI (reference sequence). This CDR3 spans 14 amino acids. CDR3 nucleotide sequence: TGTGCCAGCACGAGAAGCGGGAGAGCCTACGAGCAGTACTTC. It encodes CASTRSGRAYEQYF.

The rearrangement joins TRBV7-9 to TRBJ1-2; 7 bases are a match to TRBD1. Looked up from germline, CDR1 is SEHNR and CDR2 is FQNEAQ (reference sequence). CDR3 length: 15 amino acids. The V segment lost 2 bases and the J segment 7 bases; nucleotides outside the gene matches: 10. CDR3 nucleotide sequence: TGTGCCAGCAGCTTATGGTCGGCAGGGGGAGCTGGCTACACCTTC. Translated: CASSLWSAGGAGYTF.

V usage is TRBV27 and J usage is TRBJ2-5; D is possibly TRBD1 (5 bases). The V end was cut by 10 bases, the J end by 5 bases, with 17 bases between. This CDR3 contains 13 residues. Germline values: CDR1 MNHEY, CDR2 SMNVEV (reference sequence). The CDR3 protein is CATAGQIRETQYF. CDR3 nucleotides: TGTGCCACCGCAGGGCAGATTCGGGAGACCCAGTACTTC.

The chain links TRBV5-1 to TRBJ1-1; TRBD1 agrees at 7 bases. Losses at the gene ends were 0 bases for V and 4 bases for J; bases not matched to a gene: 3. The germline gives CDR1 SGHRS, CDR2 YFSETQ. The CDR3 is 14 amino acids. The CDR3 is CASSLVAGGTEAFF. The CDR3 DNA reads TGCGCCAGCAGCTTGGTGGCAGGGGGCACTGAAGCTTTCTTT.

V usage is TRBV5-1 and J usage is TRBJ2-3, with D perhaps TRBD1 (6 bases). Germline CDR1 and CDR2: SGHRS and YFSETQ. V was shortened by 0 bases and J by 0 bases, with 14 bases between the two germline ends. This CDR3 is built from 17 residues. The CDR3, as DNA: TGCGCCAGCAGCTTGGAGGACAGAGTATCTAGCACAGATACGCAGTATTTT. Protein product: CASSLEDRVSSTDTQYF.

The chain couples TRBV5-1 to TRBJ2-2; no clear D gene. CDR1 is SGHRS and CDR2 is YFSETQ in the germline V gene. Trimming removed 3 bases from V and 1 base from J, with 10 bases in between. This CDR3 has 15 residues. The DNA of the CDR3 is TGCGCCAGCAGCTCCCGATTAGTGAACACCGGGGAGCTGTTTTTT. It translates to CASSSRLVNTGELFF.

V and J are TRBV29-1 and TRBJ2-6, with 9 nucleotides matching TRBD1. CDR3 length: 16 residues. Germline CDR1 reads SQVTM; CDR2 reads ANQGSEA. V lost 1 base to trimming and J lost 12 bases; unmatched junction nucleotides: 13. In DNA form, the CDR3 reads TGCAGCGTTGAAGGGACAACAGGGGGCGCAGGCCCCGTCCTGACTTTC. Protein: CSVEGTTGGAGPVLTF. Full variable domain (rest looked up from reference TRBV29-1 and TRBJ2-6): SAVISQKPSRDICQRGTSLTIQCQVDSQVTMMFWYRQQPGQSLTLIATANQGSEATYESGFVIDKFPISRPNLTFSTLTVSNMSPEDSSIYLCSVEGTTGGAGPVLTFGAGSRLTVL.